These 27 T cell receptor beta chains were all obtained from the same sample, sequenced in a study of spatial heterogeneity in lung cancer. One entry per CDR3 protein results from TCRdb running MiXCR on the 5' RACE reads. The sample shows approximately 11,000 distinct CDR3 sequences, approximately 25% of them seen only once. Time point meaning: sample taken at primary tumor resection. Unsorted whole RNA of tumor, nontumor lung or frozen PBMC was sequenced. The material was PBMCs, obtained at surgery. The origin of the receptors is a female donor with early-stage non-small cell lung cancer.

The CDR3, as DNA: TGTGCCACCAGTGATTTTGGGGAGAGTCAAGCTTTCTTT. Protein sequence: CATSDFGESQAFF. J is TRBJ1-1 and V is TRBV24-1, with unresolved D. The CDR3 spans 13 residues. V dropped 1 base and J dropped 9 bases, with 11 bases sitting between them. Germline assignment: CDR1 KGHDR and CDR2 SFDVKD.

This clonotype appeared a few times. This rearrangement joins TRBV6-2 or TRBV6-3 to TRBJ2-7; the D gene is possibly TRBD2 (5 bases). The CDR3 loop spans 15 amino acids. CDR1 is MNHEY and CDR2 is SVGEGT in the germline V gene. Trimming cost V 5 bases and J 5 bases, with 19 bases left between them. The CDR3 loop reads CASSPGSQMSNEQYF. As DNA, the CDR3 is TGTGCCAGCAGTCCGGGGAGCCAGATGAGTAACGAGCAGTACTTC.

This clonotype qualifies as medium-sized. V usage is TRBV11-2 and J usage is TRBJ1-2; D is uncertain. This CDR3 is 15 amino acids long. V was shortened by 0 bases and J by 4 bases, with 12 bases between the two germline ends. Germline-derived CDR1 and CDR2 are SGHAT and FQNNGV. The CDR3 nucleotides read TGTGCCAGCAGCTTAGATAGGGTATCCAGCTATGGCTACACCTTC. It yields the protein CASSLDRVSSYGYTF.

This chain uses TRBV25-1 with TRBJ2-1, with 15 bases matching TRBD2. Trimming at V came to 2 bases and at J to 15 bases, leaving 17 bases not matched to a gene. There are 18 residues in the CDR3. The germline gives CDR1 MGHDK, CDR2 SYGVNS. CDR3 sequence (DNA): TGTGCCAGCAGTGAAGGTACCGGACTAGCGGGAGGGCCCCACCCGCGGTTCTTC. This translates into CASSEGTGLAGGPHPRFF.

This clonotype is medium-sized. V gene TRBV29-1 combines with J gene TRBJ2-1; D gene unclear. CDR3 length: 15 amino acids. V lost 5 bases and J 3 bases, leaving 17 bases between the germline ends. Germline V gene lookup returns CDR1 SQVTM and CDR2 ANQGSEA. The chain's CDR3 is CSVTDPNLDYNEQFF. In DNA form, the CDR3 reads TGCAGCGTTACCGACCCAAACTTAGACTACAATGAGCAGTTCTTC.

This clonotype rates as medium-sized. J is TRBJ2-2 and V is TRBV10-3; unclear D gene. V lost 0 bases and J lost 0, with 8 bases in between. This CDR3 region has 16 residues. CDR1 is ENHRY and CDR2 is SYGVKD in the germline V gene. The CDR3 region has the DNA TGTGCCATCAGTGAGTCTAAGGGCTCGAACACCGGGGAGCTGTTTTTT. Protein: CAISESKGSNTGELFF.

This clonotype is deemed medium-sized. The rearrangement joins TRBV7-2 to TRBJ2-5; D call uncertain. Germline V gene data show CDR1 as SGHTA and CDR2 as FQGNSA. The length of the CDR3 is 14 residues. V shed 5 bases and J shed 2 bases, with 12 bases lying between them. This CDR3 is CASSPTTGQETQYF. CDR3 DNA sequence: TGTGCCAGCAGCCCCACAACCGGGCAAGAGACCCAGTACTTC.

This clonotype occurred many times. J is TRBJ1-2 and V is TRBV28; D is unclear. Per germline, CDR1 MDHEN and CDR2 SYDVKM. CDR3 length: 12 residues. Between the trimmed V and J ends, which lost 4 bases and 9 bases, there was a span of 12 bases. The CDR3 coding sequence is TGTGCCAGCAGTTCCGCCACCGCAAGCTACACCTTC. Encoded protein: CASSSATASYTF.

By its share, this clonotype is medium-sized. CDR3 nucleotides: TGTGCCAGCAGCTTAGATGGGTGGTCACTATACGAGCAGTACTTC. Protein: CASSLDGWSLYEQYF. The rearrangement links TRBV7-2 to TRBJ2-7; D is unresolved. This CDR3 is 15 amino acids long. CDR1 is SGHTA, CDR2 FQGNSA, per germline. V was cut by 1 base and J by 4 bases, with 14 bases left in between.

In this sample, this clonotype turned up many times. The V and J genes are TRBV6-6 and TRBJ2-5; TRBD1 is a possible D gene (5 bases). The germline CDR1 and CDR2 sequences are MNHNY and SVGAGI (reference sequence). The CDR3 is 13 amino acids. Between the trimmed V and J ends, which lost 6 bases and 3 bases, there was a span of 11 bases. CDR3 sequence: CASSRQSEETQYF. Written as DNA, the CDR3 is TGTGCCAGCAGCCGACAGTCCGAAGAGACCCAGTACTTC.

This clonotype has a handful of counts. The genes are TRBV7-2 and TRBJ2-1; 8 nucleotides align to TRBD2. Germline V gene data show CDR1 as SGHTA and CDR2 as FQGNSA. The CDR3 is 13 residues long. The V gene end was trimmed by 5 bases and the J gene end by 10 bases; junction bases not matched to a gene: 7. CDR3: CASSPGGGEEQFF. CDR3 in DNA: TGTGCCAGCAGCCCCGGGGGGGGGGAAGAGCAGTTCTTC.

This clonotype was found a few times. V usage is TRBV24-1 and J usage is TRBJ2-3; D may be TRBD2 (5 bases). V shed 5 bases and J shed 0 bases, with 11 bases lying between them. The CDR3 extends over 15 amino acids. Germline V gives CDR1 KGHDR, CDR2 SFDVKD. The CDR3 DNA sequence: TGTGCCACCAGTGCTAACAGCGGAAGCACAGATACGCAGTATTTT. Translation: CATSANSGSTDTQYF.

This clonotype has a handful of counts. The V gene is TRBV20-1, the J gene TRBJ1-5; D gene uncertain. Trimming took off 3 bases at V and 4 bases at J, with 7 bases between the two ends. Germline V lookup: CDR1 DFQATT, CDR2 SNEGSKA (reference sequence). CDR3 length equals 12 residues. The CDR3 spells CSASPGNQPQHF. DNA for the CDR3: TGCAGTGCTAGCCCAGGAAATCAGCCCCAGCATTTT.

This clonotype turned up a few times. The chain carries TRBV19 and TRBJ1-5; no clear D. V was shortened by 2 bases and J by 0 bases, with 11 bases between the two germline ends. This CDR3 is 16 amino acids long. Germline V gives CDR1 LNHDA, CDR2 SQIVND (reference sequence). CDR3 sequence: CASSIRGLDSNQPQHF. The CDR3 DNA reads TGTGCCAGTAGTATACGCGGACTCGATAGCAATCAGCCCCAGCATTTT.

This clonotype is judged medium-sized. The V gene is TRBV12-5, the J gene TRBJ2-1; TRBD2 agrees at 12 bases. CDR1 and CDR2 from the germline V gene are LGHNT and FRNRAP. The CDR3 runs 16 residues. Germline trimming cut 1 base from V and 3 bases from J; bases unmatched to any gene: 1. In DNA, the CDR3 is TGTGCTAGTGGTTTGGGGACTAGCGGGGTCTACAATGAGCAGTTCTTC. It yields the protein CASGLGTSGVYNEQFF.

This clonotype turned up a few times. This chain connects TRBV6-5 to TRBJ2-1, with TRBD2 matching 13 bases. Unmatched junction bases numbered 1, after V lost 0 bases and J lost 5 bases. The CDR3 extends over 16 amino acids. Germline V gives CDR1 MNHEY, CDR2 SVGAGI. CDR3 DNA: TGTGCCAGCAGTTACTCCGGACTAGCGGGAGACAATGAGCAGTTCTTC. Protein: CASSYSGLAGDNEQFF.

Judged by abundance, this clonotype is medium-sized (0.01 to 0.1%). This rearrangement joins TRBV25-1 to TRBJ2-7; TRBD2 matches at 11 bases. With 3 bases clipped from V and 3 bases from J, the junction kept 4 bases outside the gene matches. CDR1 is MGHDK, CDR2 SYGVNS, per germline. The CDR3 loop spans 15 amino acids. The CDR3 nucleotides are TGTGCCAGCAGTGACCCGACTAGCGGGATCTACGAGCAGTACTTC. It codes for CASSDPTSGIYEQYF.

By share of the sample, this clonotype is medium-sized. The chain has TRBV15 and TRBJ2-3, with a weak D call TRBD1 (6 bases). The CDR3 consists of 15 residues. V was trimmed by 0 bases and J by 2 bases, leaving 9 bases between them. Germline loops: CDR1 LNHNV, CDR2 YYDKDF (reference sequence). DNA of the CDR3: TGTGCCACCAGCAGAGATATGGGGGCCACAGATACGCAGTATTTT. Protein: CATSRDMGATDTQYF.

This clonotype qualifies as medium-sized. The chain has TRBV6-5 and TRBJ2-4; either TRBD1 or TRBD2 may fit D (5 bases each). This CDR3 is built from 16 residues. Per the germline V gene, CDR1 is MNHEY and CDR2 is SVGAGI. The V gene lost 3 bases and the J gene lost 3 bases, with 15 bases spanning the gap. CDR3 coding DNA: TGTGCCAGCAGTTATATGGGGTTGAGGGGCAAAAACATTCAGTACTTC. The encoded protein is CASSYMGLRGKNIQYF.

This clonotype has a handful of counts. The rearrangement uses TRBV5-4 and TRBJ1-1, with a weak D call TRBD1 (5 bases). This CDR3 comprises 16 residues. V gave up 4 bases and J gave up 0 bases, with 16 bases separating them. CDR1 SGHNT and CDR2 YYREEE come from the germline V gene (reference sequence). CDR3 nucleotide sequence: TGTGCCAGCAGCCGAGACAGTGGCCGCTTGAACACTGAAGCTTTCTTT. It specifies CASSRDSGRLNTEAFF.

The CDR3 region is CASSLGRTNSYNEQFF. As DNA, the CDR3 is TGCGCCAGCAGCTTGGGTAGGACAAACTCCTACAATGAGCAGTTCTTC. This chain uses TRBV5-1 with TRBJ2-1, with TRBD1 as a possible D gene (5 bases). Germline V gene lookup returns CDR1 SGHRS and CDR2 YFSETQ. Trimming took 0 bases from V and 0 from J, leaving 10 bases between them. The CDR3 has 16 amino acids.

The CDR3 sequence: CASSPQASNEQYF. CDR3 in DNA: TGTGCCAGCAGCCCCCAGGCAAGCAATGAGCAGTACTTC. The V gene is TRBV7-6, the J gene TRBJ2-1; D remains unclear. The DNA matches TRBJ2-7 better at its end, which makes the J call doubtful. The CDR3 has 13 residues. Germline values: CDR1 SGHVS, CDR2 FNYEAQ.

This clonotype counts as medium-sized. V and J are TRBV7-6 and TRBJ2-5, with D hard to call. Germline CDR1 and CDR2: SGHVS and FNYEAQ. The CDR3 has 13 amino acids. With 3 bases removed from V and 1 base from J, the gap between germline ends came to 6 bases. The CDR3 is CASSFSIQETQYF. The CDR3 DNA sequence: TGTGCCAGCAGCTTTTCGATCCAAGAGACCCAGTACTTC. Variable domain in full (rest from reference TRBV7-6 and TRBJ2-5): GAGVSQSPRYKVTKRGQDVALRCDPISGHVSLYWYRQALGQGPEFLTYFNYEAQQDKSGLPNDRFSAERPEGSISTLTIQRTEQRDSAMYRCASSFSIQETQYFGPGTRLLVL.

CDR3 nucleotides: TGTGCCAGCACCACCCAGGGACAGGGGGATGAGCAGTACTTC. Amino acids: CASTTQGQGDEQYF. V gene TRBV2 combines with J gene TRBJ2-7, with 11 bases lining up with TRBD1. CDR3 size: 14 residues. J gave up 7 bases and V 7 bases, and 9 bases lay outside the gene matches. The germline CDR1 and CDR2 sequences are SNHLY and FYNNEI.

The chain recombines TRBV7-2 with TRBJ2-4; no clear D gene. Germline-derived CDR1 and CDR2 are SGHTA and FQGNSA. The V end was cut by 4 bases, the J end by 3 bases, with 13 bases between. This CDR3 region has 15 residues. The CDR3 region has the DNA TGTGCCAGCAGCTATGACGAGTGGAGCAAAAACATTCAGTACTTC. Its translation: CASSYDEWSKNIQYF. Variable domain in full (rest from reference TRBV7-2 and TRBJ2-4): GAGVSQSPSNKVTEKGKDVELRCDPISGHTALYWYRQSLGQGLEFLIYFQGNSAPDKSGLPSDRFSAERTGGSVSTLTIQRTQQEDSAVYLCASSYDEWSKNIQYFGAGTRLSVL.

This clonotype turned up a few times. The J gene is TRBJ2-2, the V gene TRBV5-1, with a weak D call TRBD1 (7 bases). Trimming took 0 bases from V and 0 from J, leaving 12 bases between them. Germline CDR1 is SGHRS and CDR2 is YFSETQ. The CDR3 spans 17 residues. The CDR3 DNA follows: TGCGCCAGCAGCTTGGAAGGAGGGGGCTCGAACACCGGGGAGCTGTTTTTT. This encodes CASSLEGGGSNTGELFF.

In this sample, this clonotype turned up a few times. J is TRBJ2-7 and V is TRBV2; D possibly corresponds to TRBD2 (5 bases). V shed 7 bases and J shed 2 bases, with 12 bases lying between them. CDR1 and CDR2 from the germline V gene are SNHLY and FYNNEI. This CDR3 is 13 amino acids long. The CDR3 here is CASTRVGTYEQYF. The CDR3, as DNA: TGTGCCAGCACGAGGGTGGGCACCTACGAGCAGTACTTC.